This T cell receptor (beta chain) was sequenced during a study of CD8 T cells in Susac syndrome (dated by TCRdb to about 2019). Context from the whole study: The study used repertoire sequencing to test whether antigen drove CD8+ T cell activation and differentiation in Susac syndrome. The clonality of the CD8+ T cell repertoire was compared across 12 healthy donors, some 14 Susac syndrome patients and about 16 multiple sclerosis patients. What the work shows at the level of the full study, not this receptor alone: The number of individuals in the TCR sequencing and HLA analysis was acknowledged as relatively small.

Peripheral blood CD8+ and CD4+ T cells from healthy donors, Susac syndrome patients and multiple sclerosis patients were profiled using high-throughput TCR beta sequencing. Multiple sclerosis controls were treatment-naive patients with stable or active relapsing-remitting disease fulfilling revised McDonald criteria. Bulk CD8+ and CD4+ T cells were purified by magnetic negative isolation, while CD8+ TEMRA cells were enriched using FACS. Blood was collected in EDTA tubes and processed within 24 hours, with PBMCs isolated through density gradient centrifugation. PBMCs destined for TCR sequencing were cryopreserved in liquid nitrogen and later thawed in a 37 °C water bath. Purity of sorted or isolated CD4+, CD8+ and CD8+ TEMRA cells was at least 90%. Remarks on this clonotype: The specificity of this receptor is unknown. No base quality information exists; no much larger clone differs at one position.

Spanning cysteine to phenylalanine, the CDR3 consists of 17 amino acids. Only the CDR3 portion is preserved as DNA: 51 bases, with reading frame beginning at the first base. CDR1 and CDR2, looked up from the germline V gene (reference sequence), are MNHEY and SMNVEV. V and J are trimmed by 1 base and 1 base, and the gene matches miss 8 bases of the junction. RNA was extracted with the RNeasy kit and about 0.5 to 1 ug was reverse transcribed using random hexamers. TCR beta CDR3 regions were amplified with the immunoSEQ multiplex PCR assay covering 54 Vbeta and 13 Jbeta segments. Bias from PCR amplification was corrected by using a synthetic template baseline for primer optimization and for computational correction. As for how the authors treated the data: Reads were annotated to V, D and J genes according to IMGT and were analyzed with immunoSEQ Analyzer, with only productive sequences retained. Clonality was calculated as one minus the Shannon entropy normalized by log2 of the number of productive unique sequences. Public and private clones were assessed among the 100 most prevalent clones of each patient and control. Susac-specific clones were defined as absent from healthy and MS cohorts, some 1,000 published viral clones and other ImmuneACCESS disease sequences. In TCRdb, the public reads were trimmed at Q25 with fastp and aligned with MiXCR, with productive beta chains retained. Rows are unified per CDR3 protein, each entry keeping the most common DNA and genes. TCRdb's processing, not the authors' own work, is the source of the V and J calls. Here the sample has a few hundred thousand distinct CDR3 sequences; roughly 92% occur a single time. The biggest ten clones account for about 0.13% of the sample.

The sample consisted of CD8+ T cells from PBMCs. In this chain, TRBV27 is recombined with TRBJ2-3; 7 central bases correspond to TRBD1. The clonotype originates from a human donor with multiple sclerosis. The DNA sequence reads TGTGCCAGCAGTTTATTATTCAGGGACAGTCGCACAGATACGCAGTATTTT. Protein translation: CASSLLFRDSRTDTQYF.